Described below is a single T cell receptor beta chain sequence and its context. Antigen unknown. TCRdb's table, derived via immunoSEQ multiplex PCR, lists solely in-frame clones and lacks some. The sample contains 100,000 or so clones, about 88% of which appear only once. This record belongs to a study of T cell responses to AZD1222 COVID-19 vaccine. Study conclusions and caveats: The number of AZD1222 recipients seropositive at baseline was only 5 to 7. Rises in breadth and depth of Spike-specific TCRs came after two AZD1222 doses. A reported finding is that nearly half of spike-specific TCRs target unmutated variant regions.

The specimen comprised peripheral blood, sampled on day 0 of AZD1222 vaccination. This sequence was found in an adult in good health.

CDR3 loop: CASSDRNRRGYTF. The CDR3 DNA reads as TGTGCCAGCAGTGACAGAAATCGGCGGGGCTACACCTTC. V usage is TRBV2 and J usage is TRBJ1-2; D gene uncertain. The CDR3 is 13 amino acids. V was trimmed by 3 bases and J by 8 bases, leaving 13 bases between them. CDR1 and CDR2 (germline): SNHLY, FYNNEI.